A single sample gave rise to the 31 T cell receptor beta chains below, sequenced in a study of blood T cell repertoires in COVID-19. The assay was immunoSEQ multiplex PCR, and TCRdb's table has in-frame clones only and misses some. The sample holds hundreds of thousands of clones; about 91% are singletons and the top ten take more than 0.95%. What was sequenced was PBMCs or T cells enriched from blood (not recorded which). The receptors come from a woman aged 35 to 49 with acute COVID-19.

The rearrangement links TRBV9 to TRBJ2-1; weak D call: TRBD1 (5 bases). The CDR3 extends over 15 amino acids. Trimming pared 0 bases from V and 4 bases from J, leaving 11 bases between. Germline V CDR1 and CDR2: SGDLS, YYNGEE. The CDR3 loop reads CASSVGAPGYNEQFF. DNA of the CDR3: TGTGCCAGCAGCGTAGGGGCTCCAGGGTACAATGAGCAGTTCTTC.

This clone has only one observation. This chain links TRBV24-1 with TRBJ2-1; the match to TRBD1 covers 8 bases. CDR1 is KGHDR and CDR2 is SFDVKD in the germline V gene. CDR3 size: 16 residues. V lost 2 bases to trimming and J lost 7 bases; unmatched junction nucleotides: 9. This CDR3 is CATSDSSGGEFNEQFF. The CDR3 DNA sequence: TGTGCCACCAGTGATTCGTCAGGGGGCGAGTTTAATGAGCAGTTCTTC.

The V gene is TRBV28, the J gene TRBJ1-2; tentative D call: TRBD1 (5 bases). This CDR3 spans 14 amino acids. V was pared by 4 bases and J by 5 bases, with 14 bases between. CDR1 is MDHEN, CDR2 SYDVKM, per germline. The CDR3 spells CASSSQTGSYGYTF. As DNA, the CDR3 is TGTGCCAGCAGTTCCCAAACAGGTTCTTATGGCTACACCTTC.

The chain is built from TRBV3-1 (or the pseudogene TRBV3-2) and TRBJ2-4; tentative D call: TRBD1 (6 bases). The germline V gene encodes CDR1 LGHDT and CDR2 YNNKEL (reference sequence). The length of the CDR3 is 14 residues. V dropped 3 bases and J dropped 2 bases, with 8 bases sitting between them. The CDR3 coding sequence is TGTGCCAGCAGCCAGACAGGCTCCAAAAACATTCAGTACTTC. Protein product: CASSQTGSKNIQYF.

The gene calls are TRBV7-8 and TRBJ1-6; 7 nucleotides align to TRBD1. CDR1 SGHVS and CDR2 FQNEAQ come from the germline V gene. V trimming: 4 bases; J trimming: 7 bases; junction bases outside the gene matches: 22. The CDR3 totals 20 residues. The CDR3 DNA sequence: TGTGCCAGCAGCTCCCAGAGCCGGGACAGAAGGGGCTCCCGGAATTCACCCCTCCACTTT. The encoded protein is CASSSQSRDRRGSRNSPLHF.

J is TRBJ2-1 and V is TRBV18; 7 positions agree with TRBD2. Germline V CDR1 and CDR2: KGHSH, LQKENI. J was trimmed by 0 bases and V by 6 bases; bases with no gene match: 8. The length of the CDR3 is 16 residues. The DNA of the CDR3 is TGTGCCAGCTCCCCGGGGCTAGCGGCCTCCTACAATGAGCAGTTCTTC. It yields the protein CASSPGLAASYNEQFF.

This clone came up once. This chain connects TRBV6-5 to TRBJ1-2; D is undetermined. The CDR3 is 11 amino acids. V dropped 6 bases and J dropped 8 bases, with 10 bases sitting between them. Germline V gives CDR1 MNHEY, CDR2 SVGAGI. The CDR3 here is CASSLPPGYTF. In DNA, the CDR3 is TGTGCCAGCAGCCTCCCCCCGGGCTACACCTTC.

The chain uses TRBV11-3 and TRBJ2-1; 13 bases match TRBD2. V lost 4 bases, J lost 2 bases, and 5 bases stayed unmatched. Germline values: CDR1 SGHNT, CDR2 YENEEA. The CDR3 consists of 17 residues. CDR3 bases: TGTGCCAGCAGCTGGACTAGCGGGAGTTTTACCTACAATGAGCAGTTCTTC. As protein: CASSWTSGSFTYNEQFF.

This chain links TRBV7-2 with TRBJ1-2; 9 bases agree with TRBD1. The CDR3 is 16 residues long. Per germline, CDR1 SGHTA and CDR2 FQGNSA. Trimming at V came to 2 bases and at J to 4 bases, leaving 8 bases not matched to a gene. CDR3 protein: CASSLYRDRDAYGYTF. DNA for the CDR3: TGTGCCAGCAGCTTATATCGGGACAGGGATGCCTATGGCTACACCTTC.

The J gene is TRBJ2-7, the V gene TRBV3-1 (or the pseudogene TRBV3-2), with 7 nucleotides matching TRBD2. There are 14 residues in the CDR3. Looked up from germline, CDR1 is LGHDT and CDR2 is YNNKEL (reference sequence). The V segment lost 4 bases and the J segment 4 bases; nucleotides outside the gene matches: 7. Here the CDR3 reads CASSPRLAEYEQYF. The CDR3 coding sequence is TGTGCCAGCAGCCCGCGCCTAGCGGAATACGAGCAGTACTTC.

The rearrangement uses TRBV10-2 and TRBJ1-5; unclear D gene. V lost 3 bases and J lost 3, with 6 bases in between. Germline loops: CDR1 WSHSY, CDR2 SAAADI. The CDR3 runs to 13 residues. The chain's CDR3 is CASSDYLNQPQHF. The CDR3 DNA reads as TGCGCCAGCAGTGATTATCTCAATCAGCCCCAGCATTTT.

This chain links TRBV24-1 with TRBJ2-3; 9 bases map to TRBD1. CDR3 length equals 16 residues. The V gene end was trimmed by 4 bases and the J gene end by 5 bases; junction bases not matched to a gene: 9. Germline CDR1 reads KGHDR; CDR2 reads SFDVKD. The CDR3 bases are TGTGCCACCAGTGACGGTGACAGGGGGTGGCAAGATACGCAGTATTTT. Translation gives CATSDGDRGWQDTQYF.

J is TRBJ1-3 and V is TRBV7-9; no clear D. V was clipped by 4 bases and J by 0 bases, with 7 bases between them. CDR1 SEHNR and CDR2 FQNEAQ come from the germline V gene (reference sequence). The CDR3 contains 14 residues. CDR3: CASSYQVSGNTIYF. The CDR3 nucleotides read TGTGCCAGCAGCTATCAGGTCTCTGGAAACACCATATATTTT. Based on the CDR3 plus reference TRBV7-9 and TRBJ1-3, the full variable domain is DTGVSQNPRHKITKRGQNVTFRCDPISEHNRLYWYRQTLGQGPEFLTYFQNEAQLEKSRLLSDRFSAERPKGSFSTLEIQRTEQGDSAMYLCASSYQVSGNTIYFGEGSWLTVV.

CDR3 sequence (DNA): TGCGCCAGCAGCCAACCCGACAGGGGCTACGAGCAGTACTTC. It encodes CASSQPDRGYEQYF. The chain carries TRBV5-1 and TRBJ2-7; 8 nucleotides match TRBD1. V lost 4 bases to trimming and J lost 3 bases; unmatched junction nucleotides: 6. This CDR3 is built from 14 residues. The germline CDR1 and CDR2 sequences are SGHRS and YFSETQ.

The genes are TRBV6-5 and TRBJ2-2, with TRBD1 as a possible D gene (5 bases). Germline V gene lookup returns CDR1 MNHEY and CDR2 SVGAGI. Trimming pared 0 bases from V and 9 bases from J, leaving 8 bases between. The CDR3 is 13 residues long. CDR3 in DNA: TGTGCCAGCAGTTACTCTCCAGGGTGGGAGCTGTTTTTT. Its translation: CASSYSPGWELFF.

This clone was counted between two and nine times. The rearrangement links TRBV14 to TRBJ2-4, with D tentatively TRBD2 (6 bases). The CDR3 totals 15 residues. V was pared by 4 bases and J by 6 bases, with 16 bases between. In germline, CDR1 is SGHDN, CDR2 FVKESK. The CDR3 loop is CASSPVGGKGNIQYF. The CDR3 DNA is TGTGCCAGCAGCCCCGTGGGGGGAAAGGGAAACATTCAGTACTTC. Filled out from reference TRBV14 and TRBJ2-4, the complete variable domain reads EAGVTQFPSHSVIEKGQTVTLRCDPISGHDNLYWYRRVMGKEIKFLLHFVKESKQDESGMPNNRFLAERTGGTYSTLKVQPAELEDSGVYFCASSPVGGKGNIQYFGAGTRLSVL.

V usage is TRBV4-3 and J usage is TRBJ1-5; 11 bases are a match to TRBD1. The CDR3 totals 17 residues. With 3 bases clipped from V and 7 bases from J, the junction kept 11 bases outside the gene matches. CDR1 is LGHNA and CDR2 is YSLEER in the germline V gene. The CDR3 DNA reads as TGCGCCAGCAGCCAGGAAGTCGGACAGGGGGCATGGCAGCCCCAGCATTTT. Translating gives CASSQEVGQGAWQPQHF.

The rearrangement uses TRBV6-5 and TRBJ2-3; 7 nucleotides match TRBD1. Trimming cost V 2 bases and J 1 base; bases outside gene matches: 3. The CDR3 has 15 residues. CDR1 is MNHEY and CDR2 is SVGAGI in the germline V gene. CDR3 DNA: TGTGCCAGCAGTTACCTCGGGACAGGCACAGATACGCAGTATTTT. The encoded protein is CASSYLGTGTDTQYF.

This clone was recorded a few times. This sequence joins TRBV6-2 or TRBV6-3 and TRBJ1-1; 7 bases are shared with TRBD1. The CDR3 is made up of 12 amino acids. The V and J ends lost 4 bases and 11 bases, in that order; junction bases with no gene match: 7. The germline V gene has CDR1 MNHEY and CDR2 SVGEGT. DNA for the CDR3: TGTGCCAGCAGTTTTCTGACAGGGTTGGCTTTCTTT. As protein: CASSFLTGLAFF.

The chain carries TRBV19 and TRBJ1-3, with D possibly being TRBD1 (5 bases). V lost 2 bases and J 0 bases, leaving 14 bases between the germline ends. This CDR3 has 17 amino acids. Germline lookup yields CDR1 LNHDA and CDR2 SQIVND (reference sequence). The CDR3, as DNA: TGTGCCAGTAGTATAAGGGGCGGATCGAGCTCTGGAAACACCATATATTTT. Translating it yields CASSIRGGSSSGNTIYF.

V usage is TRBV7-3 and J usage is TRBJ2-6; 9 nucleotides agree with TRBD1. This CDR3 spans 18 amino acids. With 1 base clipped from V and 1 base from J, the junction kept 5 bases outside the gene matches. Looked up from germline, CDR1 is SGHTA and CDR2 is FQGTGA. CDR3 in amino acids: CASSLKAQGASGANVLTF. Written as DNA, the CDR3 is TGTGCCAGCAGCTTAAAGGCACAGGGGGCATCTGGGGCCAACGTCCTGACTTTC.

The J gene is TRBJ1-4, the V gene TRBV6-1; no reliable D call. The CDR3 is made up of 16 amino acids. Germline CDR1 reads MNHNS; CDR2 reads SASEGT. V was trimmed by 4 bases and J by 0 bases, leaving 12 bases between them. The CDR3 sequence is CASSARAGATNEKLFF. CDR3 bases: TGTGCCAGCAGTGCGCGGGCCGGGGCAACTAATGAAAAACTGTTTTTT.

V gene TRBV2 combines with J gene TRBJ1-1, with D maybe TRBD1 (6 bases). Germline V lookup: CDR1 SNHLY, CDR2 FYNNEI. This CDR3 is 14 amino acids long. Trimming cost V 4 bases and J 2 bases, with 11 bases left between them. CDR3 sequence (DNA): TGTGCCAGCAGTGGGCGGACAGCCAACACTGAAGCTTTCTTT. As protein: CASSGRTANTEAFF.

The chain's CDR3 is CASSSTGVSGANVLTF. CDR3 sequence (DNA): TGTGCCAGCAGCTCAACCGGGGTATCTGGGGCCAACGTCCTGACTTTC. The gene calls are TRBV7-9 and TRBJ2-6; D perhaps matches TRBD2 (5 bases). Per the germline V gene, CDR1 is SEHNR and CDR2 is FQNEAQ (reference sequence). The CDR3 runs 16 residues. The V and J ends lost 4 bases and 1 base respectively, with 11 bases between them. The full variable domain, completed using reference TRBV7-9 and TRBJ2-6, is DTGVSQNPRHKITKRGQNVTFRCDPISEHNRLYWYRQTLGQGPEFLTYFQNEAQLEKSRLLSDRFSAERPKGSFSTLEIQRTEQGDSAMYLCASSSTGVSGANVLTFGAGSRLTVL.

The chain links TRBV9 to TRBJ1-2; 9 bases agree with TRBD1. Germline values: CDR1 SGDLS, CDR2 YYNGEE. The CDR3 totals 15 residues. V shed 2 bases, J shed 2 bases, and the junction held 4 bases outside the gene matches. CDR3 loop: CASSVMTGGNYGYTF. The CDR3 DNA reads TGTGCCAGCAGCGTGATGACAGGGGGGAACTATGGCTACACCTTC. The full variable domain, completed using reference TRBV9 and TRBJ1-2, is DSGVTQTPKHLITATGQRVTLRCSPRSGDLSVYWYQQSLDQGLQFLIQYYNGEERAKGNILERFSAQQFPDLHSELNLSSLELGDSALYFCASSVMTGGNYGYTFGSGTRLTVV.

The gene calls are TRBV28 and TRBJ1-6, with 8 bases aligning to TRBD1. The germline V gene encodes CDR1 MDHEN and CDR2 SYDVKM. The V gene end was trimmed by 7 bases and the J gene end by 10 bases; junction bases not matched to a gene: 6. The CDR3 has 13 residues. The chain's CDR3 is CASIDRGSSPLHF. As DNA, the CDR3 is TGTGCCAGCATCGACAGGGGAAGCTCACCCCTCCACTTT.

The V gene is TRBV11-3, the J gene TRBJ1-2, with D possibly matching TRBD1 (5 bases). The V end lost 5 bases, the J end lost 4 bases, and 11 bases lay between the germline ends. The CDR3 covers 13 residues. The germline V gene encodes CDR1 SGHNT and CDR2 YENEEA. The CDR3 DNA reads TGTGCCAGCAGCCCTAGGGGTAGCTATGGCTACACCTTC. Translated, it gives CASSPRGSYGYTF.

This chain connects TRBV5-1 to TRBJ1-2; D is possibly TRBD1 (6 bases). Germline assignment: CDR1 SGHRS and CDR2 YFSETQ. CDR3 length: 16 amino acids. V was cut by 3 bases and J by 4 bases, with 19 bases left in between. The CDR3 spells CASSWASSTGPYGYTF. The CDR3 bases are TGCGCCAGCAGCTGGGCTTCCTCGACAGGCCCCTATGGCTACACCTTC.

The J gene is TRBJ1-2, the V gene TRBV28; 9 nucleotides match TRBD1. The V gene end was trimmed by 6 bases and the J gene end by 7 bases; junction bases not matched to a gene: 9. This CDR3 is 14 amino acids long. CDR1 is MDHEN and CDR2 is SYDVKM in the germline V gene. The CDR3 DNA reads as TGTGCCAGCAGACCCACAGGGGGCACCGGTGGCTACACCTTC. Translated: CASRPTGGTGGYTF.

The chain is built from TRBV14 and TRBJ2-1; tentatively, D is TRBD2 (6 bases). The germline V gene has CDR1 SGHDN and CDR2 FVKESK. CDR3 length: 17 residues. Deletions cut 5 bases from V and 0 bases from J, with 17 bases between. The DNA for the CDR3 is TGTGCCAGCAGCATTCGGACCGGGAGCCTCTCCTACAATGAGCAGTTCTTC. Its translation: CASSIRTGSLSYNEQFF.

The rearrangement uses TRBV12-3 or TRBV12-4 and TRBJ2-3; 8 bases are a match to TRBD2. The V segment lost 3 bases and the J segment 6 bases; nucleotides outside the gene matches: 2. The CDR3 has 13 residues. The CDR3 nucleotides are TGTGCCAGCAGTTTCGGGAGGGCGGATACGCAGTATTTT. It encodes CASSFGRADTQYF.